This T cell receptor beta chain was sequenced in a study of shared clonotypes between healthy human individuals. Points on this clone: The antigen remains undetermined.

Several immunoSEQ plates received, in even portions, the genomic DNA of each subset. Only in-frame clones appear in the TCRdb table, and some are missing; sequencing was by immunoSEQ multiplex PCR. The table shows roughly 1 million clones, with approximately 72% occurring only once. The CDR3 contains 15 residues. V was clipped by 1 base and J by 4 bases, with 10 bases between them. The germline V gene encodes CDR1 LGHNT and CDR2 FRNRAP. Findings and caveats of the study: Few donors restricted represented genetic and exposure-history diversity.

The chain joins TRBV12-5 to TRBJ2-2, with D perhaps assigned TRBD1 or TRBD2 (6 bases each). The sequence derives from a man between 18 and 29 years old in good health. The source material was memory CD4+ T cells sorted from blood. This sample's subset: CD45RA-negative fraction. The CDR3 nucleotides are TGTGCTAGTGGTTTGGGGGGGGCCCTCACCGGGGAGCTGTTTTTT. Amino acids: CASGLGGALTGELFF.